This is a list of T cell receptor beta chains from one sample in a study of blood T cell repertoires in COVID-19. TCRdb's table, derived via immunoSEQ multiplex PCR, lists solely in-frame clones and lacks some. The profile shows 300,000 to 350,000 clones, around 88% of them singletons. Material for sequencing was peripheral blood. These receptors all stem from a woman under 40 with COVID-19, enrolled during active disease. The CDR3 runs from the conserved cysteine through the conserved F or W. A D gene is named only where the DNA matches it firmly. Size is stated for part of the rows, as once, few or many counts, or as a class when the clone is expanded.

d_gene	abundance	v_gene	j_gene	CDR3aa	CDR3nt
NA	NA	TRBV7-2	TRBJ1-3	CASSLTGKFSGNTIYF	TGTGCCAGCAGCTTAACAGGGAAATTCTCTGGAAACACCATATATTTT
TRBD2	NA	TRBV7-8	TRBJ2-2	CASSLEGRLLAGANTGELFF	TGTGCCAGCAGCTTAGAAGGCCGACTACTAGCGGGGGCGAACACCGGGGAGCTGTTTTTT
NA	NA	TRBV6-5	TRBJ1-6	CASSPRVDNSPLHF	TGTGCCAGCAGCCCCAGGGTGGATAATTCACCCCTCCACTTT
TRBD1	NA	TRBV5-1	TRBJ2-2	CASSYPRTGSSQDGELFF	TGCGCCAGCAGCTACCCCCGGACAGGTTCAAGCCAAGACGGGGAGCTGTTTTTT
TRBD2	NA	TRBV7-2	TRBJ2-7	CASSLALAGGQYEQYF	TGTGCCAGCAGCTTAGCACTAGCGGGGGGGCAGTACGAGCAGTACTTC
NA	NA	TRBV6-6	TRBJ1-1	CASIEGAEAFF	TGTGCCAGCATCGAGGGAGCAGAAGCTTTCTTT
NA	NA	TRBV7-9	TRBJ1-1	CASSLMAENTEAFF	TGTGCCAGCAGCTTAATGGCTGAAAACACTGAAGCTTTCTTT
TRBD2	NA	TRBV28	TRBJ2-3	CASSFSRAGGPRDTQYF	TGTGCCAGCAGTTTTAGTCGAGCGGGGGGGCCGAGAGATACGCAGTATTTT
NA	NA	TRBV5-1	TRBJ2-5	CASSVDSPKMTQYF	TGCGCCAGCAGCGTGGACAGTCCCAAGATGACCCAGTACTTC
NA	NA	TRBV9	TRBJ1-1	CASSVTPENTEAFF	TGTGCCAGCAGCGTAACACCTGAGAACACTGAAGCTTTCTTT
NA	NA	TRBV6-6	TRBJ1-2	CASSFGGGRDYGYTF	TGTGCCAGCAGTTTTGGGGGGGGGCGAGACTATGGCTACACCTTC
NA	medium-sized	TRBV5-6	TRBJ2-2	CASSFVLGELFF	TGTGCCAGCAGCTTCGTTCTCGGGGAGCTGTTTTTT
NA	few	TRBV7-2	TRBJ2-3	CASSLVPGLLWDTQYF	TGTGCCAGCAGCTTAGTCCCAGGACTCCTCTGGGATACGCAGTATTTT
NA	NA	TRBV4-1	TRBJ1-1	CASSQSPQGRGAEAFF	TGCGCCAGCAGCCAAAGCCCCCAAGGGCGGGGGGCTGAAGCTTTCTTT
NA	NA	TRBV3-1/TRBV3-2	TRBJ2-2	CASGQLGGQPGTGELFF	TGTGCCAGCGGCCAACTAGGGGGACAACCAGGCACCGGGGAGCTGTTTTTT
NA	NA	TRBV6-5	TRBJ2-2	CASSYSNAGDTGELFF	TGTGCCAGCAGTTACTCGAATGCCGGGGACACCGGGGAGCTGTTTTTT
TRBD1	NA	TRBV5-1	TRBJ2-2	CASSLEARGRTLMGELFF	TGCGCCAGCAGCTTGGAGGCGAGGGGGCGGACGCTTATGGGGGAGCTGTTTTTT
TRBD1	NA	TRBV5-1	TRBJ1-5	CASSLSGTGDQPQHF	TGCGCCAGCAGCCTCAGCGGGACAGGGGATCAGCCCCAGCATTTT
NA	NA	TRBV5-1	TRBJ2-6	CASTPPPGPGANVLTF	TGCGCCAGCACCCCTCCCCCTGGCCCTGGGGCCAACGTCCTGACTTTC
TRBD2	NA	TRBV2	TRBJ2-3	CASSDLLGLATDTQYF	TGTGCCAGCAGTGATTTACTGGGACTAGCAACAGATACGCAGTATTTT
TRBD2	NA	TRBV7-3	TRBJ2-1	CASSLYPGGSYNEQFF	TGTGCCAGCAGCTTATACCCGGGGGGTTCCTACAATGAGCAGTTCTTC
NA	NA	TRBV6-2/TRBV6-3	TRBJ1-5	CASSFGWQPQHF	TGTGCCAGCAGTTTCGGGTGGCAGCCCCAGCATTTT
NA	NA	TRBV2	TRBJ2-5	CASKVGARETQYF	TGTGCCAGCAAGGTGGGGGCCAGGGAGACCCAGTACTTC
TRBD2	NA	TRBV10-3	TRBJ2-1	CAISGSSGAYNEQFF	TGTGCCATCAGTGGCTCTAGCGGGGCCTACAATGAGCAGTTCTTC
NA	NA	TRBV19	TRBJ2-1	CASSMARGAYNEQFF	TGTGCCAGTAGTATGGCGCGCGGGGCCTACAATGAGCAGTTCTTC
NA	NA	TRBV12-3/TRBV12-4	TRBJ1-2	CASSPLGGAGYTF	TGTGCCAGCAGTCCCTTGGGGGGGGCAGGCTACACCTTC
TRBD1	NA	TRBV25-1	TRBJ1-6	CASSGTGTGGSPLHF	TGTGCCAGCAGTGGAACCGGGACAGGGGGTTCACCCCTCCACTTT
NA	NA	TRBV10-1	TRBJ2-2	CASSRRRGRFTGELFF	TGCGCCAGCAGTAGACGCAGGGGTAGGTTCACCGGGGAGCTGTTTTTT